This T cell receptor beta chain was obtained from a study of control samples from healthy donors and cancer patients. Some clones are missing from TCRdb's copy, which holds only in-frame ones; the method was immunoSEQ multiplex PCR. The sample carries some 100,000 clones, roughly 87% recorded once. The CDR3 consists of 15 residues. CDR1 and CDR2 from the germline V gene are SNHLY and FYNNEI. V lost 6 bases and J lost 0, with 12 bases in between. Sequenced material: blood. The sequence derives from a woman between 45 and 65 years old in good health. The chain joins TRBV2 to TRBJ1-5; tentatively, D is TRBD1 (6 bases). CDR3 sequence: CASSFDRRSNQPQHF. The CDR3 DNA is TGTGCCAGCAGCTTCGACAGGCGTAGCAATCAGCCCCAGCATTTT.